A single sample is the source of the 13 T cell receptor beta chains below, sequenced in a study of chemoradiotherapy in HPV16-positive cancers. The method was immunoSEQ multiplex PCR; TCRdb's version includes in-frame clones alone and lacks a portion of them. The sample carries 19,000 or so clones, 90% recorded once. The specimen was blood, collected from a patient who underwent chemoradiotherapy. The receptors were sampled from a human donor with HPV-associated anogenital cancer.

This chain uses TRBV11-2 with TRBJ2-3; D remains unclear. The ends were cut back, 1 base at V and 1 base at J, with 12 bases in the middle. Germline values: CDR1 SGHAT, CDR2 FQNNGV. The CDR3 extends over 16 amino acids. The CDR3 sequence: CASSLGPERRTDTQYF. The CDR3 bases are TGTGCCAGCAGCTTAGGCCCAGAGCGTCGCACAGATACGCAGTATTTT.

For the CDR3, the DNA is TGTGCCAGCAGCTACGGGAGGTACGAGCAGTACTTC. Translation gives CASSYGRYEQYF. This chain links TRBV6-6 with TRBJ2-7; TRBD2 aligns across 7 bases. V shed 6 bases, J shed 4 bases, and the junction held 3 bases outside the gene matches. Germline CDR1 is MNHNY and CDR2 is SVGAGI (reference sequence). This CDR3 contains 12 residues.

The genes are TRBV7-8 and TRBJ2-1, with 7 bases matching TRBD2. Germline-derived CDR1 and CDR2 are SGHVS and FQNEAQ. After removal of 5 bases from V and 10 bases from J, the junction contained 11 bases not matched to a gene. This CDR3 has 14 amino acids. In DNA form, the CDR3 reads TGTGCCAGCAGCGCAATGGGTGGGACTAAGGAGCAGTTCTTC. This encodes CASSAMGGTKEQFF.

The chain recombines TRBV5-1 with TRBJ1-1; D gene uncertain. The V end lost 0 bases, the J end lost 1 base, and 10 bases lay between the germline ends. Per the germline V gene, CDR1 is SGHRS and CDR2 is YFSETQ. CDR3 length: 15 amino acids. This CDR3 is CASSLVPGQNTEAFF. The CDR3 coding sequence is TGCGCCAGCAGCTTGGTACCGGGCCAGAACACTGAAGCTTTCTTT.

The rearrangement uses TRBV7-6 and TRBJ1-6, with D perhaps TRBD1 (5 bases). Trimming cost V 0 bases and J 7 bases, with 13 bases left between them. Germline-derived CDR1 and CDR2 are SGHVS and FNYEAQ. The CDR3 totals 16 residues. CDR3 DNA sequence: TGTGCCAGCAGCTTAGCAGCGGGAGGGGACAATTCACCCCTCCACTTT. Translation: CASSLAAGGDNSPLHF.

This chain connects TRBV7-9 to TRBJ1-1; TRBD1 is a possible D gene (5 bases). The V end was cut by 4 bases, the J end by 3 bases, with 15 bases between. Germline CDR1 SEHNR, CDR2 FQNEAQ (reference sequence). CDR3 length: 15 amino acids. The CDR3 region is CASSSEGWGDTEAFF. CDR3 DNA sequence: TGTGCCAGCAGCTCTGAGGGGTGGGGTGACACTGAAGCTTTCTTT.

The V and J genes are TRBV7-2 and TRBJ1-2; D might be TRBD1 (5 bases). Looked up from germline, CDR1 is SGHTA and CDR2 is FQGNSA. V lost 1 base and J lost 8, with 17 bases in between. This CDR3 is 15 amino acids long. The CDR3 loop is CASSLGGAGSGGYTF. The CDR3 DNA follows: TGTGCCAGCAGCTTAGGTGGGGCTGGGAGTGGGGGCTACACCTTC.

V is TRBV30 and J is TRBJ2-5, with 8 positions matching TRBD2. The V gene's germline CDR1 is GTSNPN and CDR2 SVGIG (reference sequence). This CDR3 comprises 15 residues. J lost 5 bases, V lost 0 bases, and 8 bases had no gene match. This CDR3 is CAWSVTGGAQETQYF. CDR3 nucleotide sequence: TGTGCCTGGAGTGTAACCGGGGGGGCGCAGGAGACCCAGTACTTC. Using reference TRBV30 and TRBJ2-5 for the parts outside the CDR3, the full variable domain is SQTIHQWPATLVQPVGSPLSLECTVEGTSNPNLYWYRQAAGRGLQLLFYSVGIGQISSEVPQNLSASRPQDRQFILSSKKLLLSDSGFYLCAWSVTGGAQETQYFGPGTRLLVL.

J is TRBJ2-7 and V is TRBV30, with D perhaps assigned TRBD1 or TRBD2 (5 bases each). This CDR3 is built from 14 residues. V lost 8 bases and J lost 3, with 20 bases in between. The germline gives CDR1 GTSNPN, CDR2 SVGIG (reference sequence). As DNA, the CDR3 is TGTGCCGGGGCCGAGGGCCGAGCGAACTACGAGCAGTACTTC. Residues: CAGAEGRANYEQYF.

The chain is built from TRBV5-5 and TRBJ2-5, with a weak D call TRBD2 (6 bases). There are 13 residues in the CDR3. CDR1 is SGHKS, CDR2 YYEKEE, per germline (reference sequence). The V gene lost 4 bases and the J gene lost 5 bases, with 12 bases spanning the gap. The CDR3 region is CASSRAGGETQYF. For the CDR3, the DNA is TGTGCCAGCAGCCGCGCCGGGGGTGAGACCCAGTACTTC.

CDR3: CSVSTGTVRYF. The CDR3 DNA follows: TGCAGTGTCTCAACCGGGACTGTACGATATTTT. V usage is TRBV20-1 and J usage is TRBJ2-3; a possible D gene is TRBD2 (6 bases). The CDR3 totals 11 residues. CDR1 and CDR2 from the germline V gene are DFQATT and SNEGSKA (reference sequence). Deletions cut 7 bases from V and 15 bases from J, with 20 bases between.

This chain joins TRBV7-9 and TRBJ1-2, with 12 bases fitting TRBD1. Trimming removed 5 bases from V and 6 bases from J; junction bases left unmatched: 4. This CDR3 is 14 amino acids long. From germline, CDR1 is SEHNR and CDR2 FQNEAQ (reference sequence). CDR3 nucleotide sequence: TGTGCCAGCAGCACCGGGACAGGGGGCGATGGCTACACCTTC. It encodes CASSTGTGGDGYTF.

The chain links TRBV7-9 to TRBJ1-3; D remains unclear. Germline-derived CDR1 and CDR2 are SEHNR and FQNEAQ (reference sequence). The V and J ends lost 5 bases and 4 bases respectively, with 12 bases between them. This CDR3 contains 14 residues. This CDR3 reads CASSPFIQGNTIYF. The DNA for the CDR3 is TGTGCCAGCAGCCCCTTTATACAAGGAAACACCATATATTTT.